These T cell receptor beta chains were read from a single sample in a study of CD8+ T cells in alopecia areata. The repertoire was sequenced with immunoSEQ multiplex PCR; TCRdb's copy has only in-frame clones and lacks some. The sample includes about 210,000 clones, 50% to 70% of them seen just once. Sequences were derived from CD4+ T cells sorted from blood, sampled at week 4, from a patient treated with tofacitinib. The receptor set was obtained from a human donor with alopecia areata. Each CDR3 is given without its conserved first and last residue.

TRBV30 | AWSPPLARVPYNEQF
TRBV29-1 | SVDSTNYGYT
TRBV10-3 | AISESTTPGELF
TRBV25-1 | ASSALYGELF
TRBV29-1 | SVSSGTGNQPQH
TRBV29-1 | SVDPGGMIYNEQF
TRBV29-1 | SVASRLAVDTQY
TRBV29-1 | SVEVAETQY
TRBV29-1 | SVGRYGGPKETQY
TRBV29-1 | SVGRDRNHEQY
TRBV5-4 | ASSGGTTNTDTQY
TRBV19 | ASSIDGVNADEQF
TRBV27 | ASSPNSLYNSPLH
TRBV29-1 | SVEGGSLGETQY
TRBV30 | AWSVPGSSGNQPQH
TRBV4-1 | ASSQETRTDTQY
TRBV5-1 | ASTVTRLGDTQY
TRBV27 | ASSPGQGPVETQY
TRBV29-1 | SVDLEGYSTTEAF
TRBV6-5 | ASSYTGTGGGYEQF
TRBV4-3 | ASSQEGWAGYNEQF
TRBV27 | ASSLGQTNSPLH
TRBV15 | ATSGGTVYGYT
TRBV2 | ASSEQQGQRF
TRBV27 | ASSFPFSQGDGYT
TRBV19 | ASSTRDRGTSYEQY
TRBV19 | ASSMVNSPLH
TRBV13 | ASSLNRLSSYEQY
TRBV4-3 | ASSQDPGIGTEAF
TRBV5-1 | ASSLVPADNQPQH
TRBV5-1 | ASSVPVMGGMTEAF
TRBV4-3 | ASSHGTSGTQETQY
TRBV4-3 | ASSQDLRGGPYEQY
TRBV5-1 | ASSLAAEQF
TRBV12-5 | ASAEQMIPYEQY
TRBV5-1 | ASGAFVRGRPYEQY
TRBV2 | ASSQGQVEAF
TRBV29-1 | SATFAGDRTGYT
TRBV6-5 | ASSYSVLAGELF